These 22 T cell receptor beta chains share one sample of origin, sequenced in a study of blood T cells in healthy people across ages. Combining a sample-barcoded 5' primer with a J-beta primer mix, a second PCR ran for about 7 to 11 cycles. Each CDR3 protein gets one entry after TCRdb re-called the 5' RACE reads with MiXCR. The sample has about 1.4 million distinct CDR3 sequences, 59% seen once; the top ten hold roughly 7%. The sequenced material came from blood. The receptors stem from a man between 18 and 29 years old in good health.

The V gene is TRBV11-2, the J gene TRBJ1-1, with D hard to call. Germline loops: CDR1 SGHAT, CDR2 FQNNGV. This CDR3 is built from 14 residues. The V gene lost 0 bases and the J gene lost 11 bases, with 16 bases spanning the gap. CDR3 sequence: CASSLDPGSTGAFF. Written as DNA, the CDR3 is TGTGCCAGCAGCTTAGATCCAGGTTCGACCGGGGCTTTCTTT.

CDR3 DNA: TGCGCCAGCAGTGGGGCTTTTTCGGGATGGTATGGCTACACCTTC. Its protein product is CASSGAFSGWYGYTF. This chain uses TRBV4-3 with TRBJ1-2; TRBD1 is a possible D gene (5 bases). This CDR3 has 15 residues. Trimming pared 6 bases from V and 5 bases from J, leaving 19 bases between. Germline V lookup: CDR1 LGHNA, CDR2 YSLEER.

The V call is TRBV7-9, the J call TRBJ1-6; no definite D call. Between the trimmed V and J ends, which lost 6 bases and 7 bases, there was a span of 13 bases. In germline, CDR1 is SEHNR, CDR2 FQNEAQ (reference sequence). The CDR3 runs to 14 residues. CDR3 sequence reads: CASSPEGGNSPLHF. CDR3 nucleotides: TGTGCCAGCAGTCCGGAGGGTGGCAATTCACCCCTCCACTTT.

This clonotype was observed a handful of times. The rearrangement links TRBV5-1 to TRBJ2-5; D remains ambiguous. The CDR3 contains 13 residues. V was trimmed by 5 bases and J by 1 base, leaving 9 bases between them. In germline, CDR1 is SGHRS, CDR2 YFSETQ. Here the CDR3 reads CASRPGAQETQYF. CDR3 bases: TGCGCCAGCAGACCTGGAGCCCAAGAGACCCAGTACTTC.

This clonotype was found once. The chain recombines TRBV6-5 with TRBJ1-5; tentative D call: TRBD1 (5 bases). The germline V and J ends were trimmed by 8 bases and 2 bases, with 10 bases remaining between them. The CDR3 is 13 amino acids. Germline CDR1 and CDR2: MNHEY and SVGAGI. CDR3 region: CASGAGGNQPQHF. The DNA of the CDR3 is TGTGCCAGCGGAGCGGGGGGCAATCAGCCCCAGCATTTT.

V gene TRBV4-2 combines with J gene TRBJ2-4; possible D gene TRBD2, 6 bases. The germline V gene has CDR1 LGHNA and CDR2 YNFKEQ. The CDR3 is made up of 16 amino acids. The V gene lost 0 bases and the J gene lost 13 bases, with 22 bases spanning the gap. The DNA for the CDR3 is TGTGCCAGCAGCCAAGATAGGGGCGGGGAGACAAAGGAGCAGTACTTC. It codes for CASSQDRGGETKEQYF.

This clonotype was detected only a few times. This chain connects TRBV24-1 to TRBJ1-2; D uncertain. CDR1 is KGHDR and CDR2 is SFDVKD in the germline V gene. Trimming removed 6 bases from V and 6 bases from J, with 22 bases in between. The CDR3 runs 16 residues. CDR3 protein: CATSSSLRPIFDGYTF. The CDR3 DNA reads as TGTGCCACCAGTTCCTCCCTCAGGCCAATTTTTGATGGCTACACCTTC.

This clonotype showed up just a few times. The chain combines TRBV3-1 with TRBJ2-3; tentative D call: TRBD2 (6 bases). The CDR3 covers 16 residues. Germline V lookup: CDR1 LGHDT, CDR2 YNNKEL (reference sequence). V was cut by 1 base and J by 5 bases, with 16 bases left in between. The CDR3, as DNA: TGTGCCAGCAGCCAAGGGCAATCGAGGAGGGGAGATACGCAGTATTTT. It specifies CASSQGQSRRGDTQYF.

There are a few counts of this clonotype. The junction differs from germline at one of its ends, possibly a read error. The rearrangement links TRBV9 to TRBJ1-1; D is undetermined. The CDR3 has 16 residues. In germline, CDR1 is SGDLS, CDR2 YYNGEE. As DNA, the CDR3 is TGTGCCAGCAGCGTACATCAAGGGAGGGCGCTCACTGAGGCTTTCTTT. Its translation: CASSVHQGRALTEAFF. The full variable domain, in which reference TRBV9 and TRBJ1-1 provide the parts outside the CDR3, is DSGVTQTPKHLITATGQRVTLRCSPRSGDLSVYWYQQSLDQGLQFLIQYYNGEERAKGNILERFSAQQFPDLHSELNLSSLELGDSALYFCASSVHQGRALTEAFFGQGTRLTVV.

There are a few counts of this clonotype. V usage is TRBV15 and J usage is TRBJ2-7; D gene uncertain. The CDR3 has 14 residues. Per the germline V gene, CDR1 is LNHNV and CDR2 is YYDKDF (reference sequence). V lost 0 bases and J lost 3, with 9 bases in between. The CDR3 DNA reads TGTGCCACCAGCAGAGATAAGGGTGTCTACGAGCAGTACTTC. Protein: CATSRDKGVYEQYF.

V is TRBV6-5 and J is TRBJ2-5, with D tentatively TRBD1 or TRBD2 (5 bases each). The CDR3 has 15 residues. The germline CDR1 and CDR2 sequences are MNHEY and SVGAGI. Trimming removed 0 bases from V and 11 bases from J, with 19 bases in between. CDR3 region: CASSYSSGASEEQYF. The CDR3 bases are TGTGCCAGCAGTTACTCGTCTGGGGCGTCGGAGGAGCAGTACTTC.

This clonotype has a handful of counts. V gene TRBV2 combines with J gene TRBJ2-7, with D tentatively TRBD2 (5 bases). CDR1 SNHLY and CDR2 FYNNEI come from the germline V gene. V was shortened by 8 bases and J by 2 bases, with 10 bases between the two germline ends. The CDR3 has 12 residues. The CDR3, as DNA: TGTGCCAGCGGGAGACCTACCTACGAGCAGTACTTC. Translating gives CASGRPTYEQYF.

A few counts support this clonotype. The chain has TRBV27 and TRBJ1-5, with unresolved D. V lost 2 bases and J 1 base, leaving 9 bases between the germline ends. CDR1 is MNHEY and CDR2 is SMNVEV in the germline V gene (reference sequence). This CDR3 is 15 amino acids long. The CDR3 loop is CASSLVLGSNQPQHF. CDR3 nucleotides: TGTGCCAGCAGTTTAGTGTTAGGGAGCAATCAGCCCCAGCATTTT.

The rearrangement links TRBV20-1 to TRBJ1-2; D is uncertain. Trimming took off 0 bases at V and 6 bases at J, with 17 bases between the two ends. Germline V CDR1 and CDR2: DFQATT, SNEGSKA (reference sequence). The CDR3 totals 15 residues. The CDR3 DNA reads TGCAGTGCTAGAGAGGACGGGCCCCTCTCCAATGGCTACACCTTC. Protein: CSAREDGPLSNGYTF.

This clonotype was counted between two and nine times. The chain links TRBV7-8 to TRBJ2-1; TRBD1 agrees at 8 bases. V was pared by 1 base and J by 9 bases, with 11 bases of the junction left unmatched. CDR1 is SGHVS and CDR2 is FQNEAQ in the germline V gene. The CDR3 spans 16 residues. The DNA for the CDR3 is TGTGCCAGCAGCTTAGTTCCGGGGCAGGGGGCTAGTGAGCAGTTCTTC. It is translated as CASSLVPGQGASEQFF.

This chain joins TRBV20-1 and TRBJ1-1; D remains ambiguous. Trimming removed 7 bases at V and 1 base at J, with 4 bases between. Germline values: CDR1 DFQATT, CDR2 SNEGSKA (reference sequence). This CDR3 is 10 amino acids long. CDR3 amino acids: CSGQNTEAFF. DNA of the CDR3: TGCAGTGGCCAGAACACTGAAGCTTTCTTT.

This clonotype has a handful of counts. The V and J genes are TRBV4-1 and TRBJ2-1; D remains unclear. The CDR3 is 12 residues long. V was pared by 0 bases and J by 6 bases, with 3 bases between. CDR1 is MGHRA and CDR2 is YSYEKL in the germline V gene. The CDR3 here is CASSQEANEQFF. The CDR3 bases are TGCGCCAGCAGCCAAGAAGCCAATGAGCAGTTCTTC.

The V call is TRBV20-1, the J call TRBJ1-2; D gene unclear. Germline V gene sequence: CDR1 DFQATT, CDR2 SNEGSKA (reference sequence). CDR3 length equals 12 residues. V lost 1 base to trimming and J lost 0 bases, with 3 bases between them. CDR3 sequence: CSARVANYGYTF. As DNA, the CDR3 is TGCAGTGCTAGAGTTGCTAACTATGGCTACACCTTC.

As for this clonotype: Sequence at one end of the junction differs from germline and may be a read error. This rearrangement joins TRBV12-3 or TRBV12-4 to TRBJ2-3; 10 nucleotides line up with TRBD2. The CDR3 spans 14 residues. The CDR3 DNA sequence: TGTGCCAGCAGTTTCTCAGCGGGGGGGAATACGCGGTATTTT. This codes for CASSFSAGGNTRYF.

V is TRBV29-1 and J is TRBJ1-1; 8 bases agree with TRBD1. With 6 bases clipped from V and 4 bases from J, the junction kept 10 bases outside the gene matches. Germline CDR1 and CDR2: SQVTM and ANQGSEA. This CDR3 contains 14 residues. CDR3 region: CSVGGQGAGTEAFF. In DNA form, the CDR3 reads TGCAGCGTCGGGGGTCAGGGGGCAGGCACTGAAGCTTTCTTT.

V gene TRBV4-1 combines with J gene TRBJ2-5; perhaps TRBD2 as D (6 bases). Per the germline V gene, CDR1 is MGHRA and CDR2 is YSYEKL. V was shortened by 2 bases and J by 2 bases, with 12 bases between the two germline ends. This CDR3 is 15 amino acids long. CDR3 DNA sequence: TGCGCCAGCAGCCAACCGGGACTTCAACAAGAGACCCAGTACTTC. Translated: CASSQPGLQQETQYF.

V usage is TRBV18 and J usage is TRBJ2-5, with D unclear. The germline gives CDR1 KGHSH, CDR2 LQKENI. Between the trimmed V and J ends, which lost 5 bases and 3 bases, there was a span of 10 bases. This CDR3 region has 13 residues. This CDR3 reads CASSNNNKETQYF. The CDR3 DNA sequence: TGTGCCAGCTCAAATAACAATAAAGAGACCCAGTACTTC. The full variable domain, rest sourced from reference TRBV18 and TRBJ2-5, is NAGVMQNPRHLVRRRGQEARLRCSPMKGHSHVYWYRQLPEEGLKFMVYLQKENIIDESGMPKERFSAEFPKEGPSILRIQQVVRGDSAAYFCASSNNNKETQYFGPGTRLLVL.